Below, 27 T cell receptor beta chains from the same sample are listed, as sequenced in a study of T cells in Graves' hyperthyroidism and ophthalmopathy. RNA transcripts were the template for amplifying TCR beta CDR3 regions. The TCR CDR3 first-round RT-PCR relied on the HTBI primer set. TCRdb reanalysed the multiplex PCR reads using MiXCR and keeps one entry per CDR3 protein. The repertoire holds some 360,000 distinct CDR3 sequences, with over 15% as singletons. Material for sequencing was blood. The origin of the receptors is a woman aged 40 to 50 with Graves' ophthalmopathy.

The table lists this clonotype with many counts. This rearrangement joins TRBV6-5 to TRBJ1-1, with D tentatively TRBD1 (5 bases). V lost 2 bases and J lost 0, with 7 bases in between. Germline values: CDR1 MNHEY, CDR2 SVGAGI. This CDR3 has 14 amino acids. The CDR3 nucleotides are TGTGCCAGCAGTTACCAGGGTATGAACACTGAAGCTTTCTTT. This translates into CASSYQGMNTEAFF.

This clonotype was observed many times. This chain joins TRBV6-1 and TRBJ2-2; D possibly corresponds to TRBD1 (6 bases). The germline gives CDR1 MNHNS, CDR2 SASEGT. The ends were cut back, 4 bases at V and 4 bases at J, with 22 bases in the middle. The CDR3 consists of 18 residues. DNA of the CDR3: TGTGCCAGCAGTGTCGCCGGGACAAGGAAGCGGAGCACCGGGGAGCTGTTTTTT. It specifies CASSVAGTRKRSTGELFF.

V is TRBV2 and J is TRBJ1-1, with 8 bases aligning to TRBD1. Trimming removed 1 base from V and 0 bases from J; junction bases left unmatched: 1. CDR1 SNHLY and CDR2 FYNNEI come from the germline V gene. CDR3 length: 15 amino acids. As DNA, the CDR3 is TGTGCCAGCAGTGAAGGACAGGGGATGAACACTGAAGCTTTCTTT. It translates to CASSEGQGMNTEAFF.

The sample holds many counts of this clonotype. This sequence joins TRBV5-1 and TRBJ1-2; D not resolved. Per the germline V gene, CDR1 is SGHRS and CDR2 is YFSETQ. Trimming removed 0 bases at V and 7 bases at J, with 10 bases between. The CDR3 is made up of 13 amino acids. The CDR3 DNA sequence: TGCGCCAGCAGCTTGGACCGGGGAGGTGGCTACACCTTC. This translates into CASSLDRGGGYTF.

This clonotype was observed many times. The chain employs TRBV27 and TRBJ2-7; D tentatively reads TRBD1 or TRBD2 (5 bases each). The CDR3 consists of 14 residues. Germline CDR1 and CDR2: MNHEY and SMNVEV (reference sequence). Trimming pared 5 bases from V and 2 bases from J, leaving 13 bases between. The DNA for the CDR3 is TGTGCCAGCAGTCCGGCCGGGACCACCTACGAGCAGTACTTC. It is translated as CASSPAGTTYEQYF.

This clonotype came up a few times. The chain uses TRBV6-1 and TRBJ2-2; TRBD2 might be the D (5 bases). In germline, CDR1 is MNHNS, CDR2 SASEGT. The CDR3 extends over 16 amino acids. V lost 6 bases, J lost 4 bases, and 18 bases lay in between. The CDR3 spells CASRDGLSRGTGELFF. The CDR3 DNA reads TGTGCCAGCAGAGATGGACTTTCCCGGGGCACCGGGGAGCTGTTTTTT.

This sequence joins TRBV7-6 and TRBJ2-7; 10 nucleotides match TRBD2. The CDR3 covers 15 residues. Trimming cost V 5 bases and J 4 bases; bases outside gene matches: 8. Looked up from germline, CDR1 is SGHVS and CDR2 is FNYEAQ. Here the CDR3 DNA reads TGTGCCAGCAGCACCGGACTAGCGGATAGTTACGAGCAGTACTTC. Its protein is CASSTGLADSYEQYF.

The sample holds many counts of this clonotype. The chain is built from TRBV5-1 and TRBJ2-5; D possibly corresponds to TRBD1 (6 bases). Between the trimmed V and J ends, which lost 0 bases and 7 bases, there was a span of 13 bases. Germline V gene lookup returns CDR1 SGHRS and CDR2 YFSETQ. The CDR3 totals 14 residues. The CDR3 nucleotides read TGCGCCAGCAGCTTGGAACAGGGCGTGGGGACCCAGTACTTC. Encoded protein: CASSLEQGVGTQYF.

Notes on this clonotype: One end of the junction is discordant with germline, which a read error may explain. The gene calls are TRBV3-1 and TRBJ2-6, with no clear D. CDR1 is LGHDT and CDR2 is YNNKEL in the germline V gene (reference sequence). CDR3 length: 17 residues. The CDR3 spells CASSQVLLTSGTNVLTF. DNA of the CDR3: TGTGCCAGCAGCCAAGTCCTTCTGACCTCTGGGACCAACGTCCTGACTTTC.

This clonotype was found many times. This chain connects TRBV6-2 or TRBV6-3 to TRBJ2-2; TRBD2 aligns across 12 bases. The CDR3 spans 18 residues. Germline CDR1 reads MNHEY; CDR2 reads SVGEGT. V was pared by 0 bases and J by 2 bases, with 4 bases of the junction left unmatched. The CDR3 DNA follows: TGTGCCAGCAGTTACTCGACTAGCGGGAGTTTCAACACCGGGGAGCTGTTTTTT. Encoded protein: CASSYSTSGSFNTGELFF.

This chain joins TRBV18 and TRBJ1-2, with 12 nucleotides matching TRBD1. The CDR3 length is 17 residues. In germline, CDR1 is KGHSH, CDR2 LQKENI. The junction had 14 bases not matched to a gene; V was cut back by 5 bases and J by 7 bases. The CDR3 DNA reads TGTGCCAGCTCAGATACCCAACCGGGACAGGGGGCCTCTGGCTACACCTTC. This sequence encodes CASSDTQPGQGASGYTF.

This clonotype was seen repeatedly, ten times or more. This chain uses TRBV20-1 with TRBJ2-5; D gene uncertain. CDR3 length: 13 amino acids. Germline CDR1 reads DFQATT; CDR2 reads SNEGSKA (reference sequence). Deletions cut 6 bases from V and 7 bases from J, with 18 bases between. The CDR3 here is CSATVRPDGTQYF. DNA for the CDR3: TGCAGTGCAACGGTCCGACCAGACGGGACCCAGTACTTC.

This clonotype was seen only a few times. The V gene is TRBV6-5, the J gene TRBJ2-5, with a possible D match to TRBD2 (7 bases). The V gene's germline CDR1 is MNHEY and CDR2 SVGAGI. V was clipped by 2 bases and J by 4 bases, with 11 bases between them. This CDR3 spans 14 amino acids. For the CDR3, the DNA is TGTGCCAGCAGTTACAGAGGGGGGGCAGAGACCCAGTACTTC. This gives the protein CASSYRGGAETQYF.

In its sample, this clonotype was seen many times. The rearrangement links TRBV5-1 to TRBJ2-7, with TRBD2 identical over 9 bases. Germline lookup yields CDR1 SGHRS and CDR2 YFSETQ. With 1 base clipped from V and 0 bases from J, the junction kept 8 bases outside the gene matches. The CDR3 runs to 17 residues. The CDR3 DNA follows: TGCGCCAGCAGCTTGATGGCGGGAGGGCCCAGCTCCTACGAGCAGTACTTC. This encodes CASSLMAGGPSSYEQYF.

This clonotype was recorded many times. CDR3 nucleotide sequence: TGTGCCAGCAGGGCCCGCGGTGGCACCGGGGAGCTGTTTTTT. It specifies CASRARGGTGELFF. The rearrangement uses TRBV28 and TRBJ2-2; D unclear. The CDR3 has 14 amino acids. Per the germline V gene, CDR1 is MDHEN and CDR2 is SYDVKM. The V end lost 6 bases, the J end lost 4 bases, and 12 bases lay between the germline ends. Drawing the rest from reference TRBV28 and TRBJ2-2, the complete variable domain is DVKVTQSSRYLVKRTGEKVFLECVQDMDHENMFWYRQDPGLGLRLIYFSYDVKMKEKGDIPEGYSVSREKKERFSLILESASTNQTSMYLCASRARGGTGELFFGEGSRLTVL.

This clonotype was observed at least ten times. The CDR3 DNA is TGTGCCAGCAGTGTACAGGCGAACACCGGGGAGCTGTTTTTT. Translation gives CASSVQANTGELFF. The chain uses TRBV6-1 and TRBJ2-2; maybe TRBD1 (5 bases). The CDR3 is 14 residues long. The V end lost 4 bases, the J end lost 0 bases, and 6 bases lay between the germline ends. Germline loops: CDR1 MNHNS, CDR2 SASEGT.

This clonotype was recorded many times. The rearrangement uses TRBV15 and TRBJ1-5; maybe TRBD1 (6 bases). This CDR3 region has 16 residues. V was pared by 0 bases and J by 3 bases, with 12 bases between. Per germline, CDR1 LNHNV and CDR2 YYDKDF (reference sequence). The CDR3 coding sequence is TGTGCCACCAGCAGAGATACGGGACACCCCAATCAGCCCCAGCATTTT. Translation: CATSRDTGHPNQPQHF.

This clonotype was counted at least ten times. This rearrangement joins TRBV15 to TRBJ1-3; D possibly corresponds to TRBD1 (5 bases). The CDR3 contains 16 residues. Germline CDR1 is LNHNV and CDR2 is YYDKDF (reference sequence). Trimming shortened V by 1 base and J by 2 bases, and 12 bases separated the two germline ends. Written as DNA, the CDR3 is TGTGCCACCAGCAGAGGCCAGACAGTGGCTGGAAACACCATATATTTT. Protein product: CATSRGQTVAGNTIYF.

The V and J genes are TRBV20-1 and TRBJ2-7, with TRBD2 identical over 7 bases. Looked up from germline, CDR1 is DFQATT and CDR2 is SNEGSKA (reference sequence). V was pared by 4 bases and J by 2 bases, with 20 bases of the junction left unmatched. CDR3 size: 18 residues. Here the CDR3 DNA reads TGCAGTGCTAAGAGCCCCAGGGCGGGGGTCCTTCGGGCCTACGAGCAGTACTTC. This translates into CSAKSPRAGVLRAYEQYF.

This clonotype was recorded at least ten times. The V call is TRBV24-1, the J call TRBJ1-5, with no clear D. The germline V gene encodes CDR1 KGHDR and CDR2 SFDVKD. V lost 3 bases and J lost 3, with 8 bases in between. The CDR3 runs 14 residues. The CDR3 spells CATSDGGYNQPQHF. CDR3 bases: TGTGCCACCAGTGATGGAGGATACAATCAGCCCCAGCATTTT.

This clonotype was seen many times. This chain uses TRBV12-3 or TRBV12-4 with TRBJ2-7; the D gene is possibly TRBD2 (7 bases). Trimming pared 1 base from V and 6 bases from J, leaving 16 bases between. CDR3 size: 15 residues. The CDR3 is CASSLVGGAGREQYF. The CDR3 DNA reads TGTGCCAGCAGTTTAGTGGGGGGGGCGGGACGCGAGCAGTACTTC.

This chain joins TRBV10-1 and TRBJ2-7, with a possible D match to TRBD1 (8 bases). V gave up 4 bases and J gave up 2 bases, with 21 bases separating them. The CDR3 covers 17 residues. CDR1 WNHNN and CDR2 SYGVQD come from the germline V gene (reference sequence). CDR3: CASSGPSDREGPYEQYF. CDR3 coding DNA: TGCGCCAGCAGTGGGCCATCGGACAGGGAGGGACCCTACGAGCAGTACTTC.

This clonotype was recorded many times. CDR3 bases: TGTGCCAGCACCGGGCAGCCCTACGAGCAGTACTTC. This codes for CASTGQPYEQYF. V is TRBV2 and J is TRBJ2-7; unclear D gene. V was shortened by 7 bases and J by 2 bases, with 9 bases between the two germline ends. There are 12 residues in the CDR3. CDR1 is SNHLY and CDR2 is FYNNEI in the germline V gene.

The CDR3 nucleotides are TGTGCCAGCAGTTTTAGGGGGATCGTCATGGGGACCCAGTACTTC. Encoded protein: CASSFRGIVMGTQYF. This sequence joins TRBV28 and TRBJ2-5; D perhaps matches TRBD1 (6 bases). The CDR3 has 15 amino acids. Per germline, CDR1 MDHEN and CDR2 SYDVKM. The V and J ends lost 3 bases and 7 bases respectively, with 18 bases between them.

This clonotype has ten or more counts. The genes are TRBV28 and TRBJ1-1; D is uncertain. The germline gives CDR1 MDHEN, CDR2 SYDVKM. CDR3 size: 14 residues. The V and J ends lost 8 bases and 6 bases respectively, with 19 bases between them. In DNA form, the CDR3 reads TGTGCCAGCCGGGTCCGTGCGGCAAGAGCTGAAGCTTTCTTT. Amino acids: CASRVRAARAEAFF.

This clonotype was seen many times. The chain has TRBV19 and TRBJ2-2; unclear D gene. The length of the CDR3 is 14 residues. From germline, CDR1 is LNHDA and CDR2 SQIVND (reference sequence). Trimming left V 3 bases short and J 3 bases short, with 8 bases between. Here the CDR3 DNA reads TGTGCCAGTAGTATTGCCTGGTACACCGGGGAGCTGTTTTTT. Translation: CASSIAWYTGELFF.

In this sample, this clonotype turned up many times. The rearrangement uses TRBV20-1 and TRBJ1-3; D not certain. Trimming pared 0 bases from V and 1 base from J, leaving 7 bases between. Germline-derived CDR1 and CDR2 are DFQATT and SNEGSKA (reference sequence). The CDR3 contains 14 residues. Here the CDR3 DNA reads TGCAGTGCTAGAGACGTACAGTCTGGAAACACCATATATTTT. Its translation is CSARDVQSGNTIYF.